This TCR beta chain was profiled in a study of blood T cells in healthy people across ages. Study-level results: Strongly correlated with naive T cell percentage was TCR beta diversity.

This CDR3 comprises 14 residues. Germline CDR1 reads DFQATT; CDR2 reads SNEGSKA (reference sequence). The germline V and J ends were trimmed by 3 bases and 0 bases, with 9 bases remaining between them. The sample holds a few counts of this clonotype. Its antigen remains unknown. Alongside a J-beta primer mix, a sample-barcoded 5' primer served in a second PCR lasting about 7 to 11 cycles. TCRdb re-called the 5' RACE reads with MiXCR, one entry per CDR3 protein. The sample lists fewer than 1 million distinct CDR3 sequences; under 45% were seen once. This chain links TRBV20-1 with TRBJ1-3; D is unclear. The sequenced sample consisted of blood. This TCR derives from a man between 60 and 75 years old in good health. Here the CDR3 DNA reads TGCAGTGCTAGCGGCGGTAACTCTGGAAACACCATATATTTT. Protein: CSASGGNSGNTIYF.